A selection of T cell receptor beta chains follows, all from one sample in a study of blood T cell repertoires in COVID-19. Sequencing was performed with immunoSEQ multiplex PCR; in TCRdb, only in-frame clones are kept and a portion is missing. This sample yields 60,000 to 85,000 clones, of which 60% to 80% are seen a single time; approximately 12% belongs to the top ten. Sequencing input: peripheral blood. The receptor source for this set is a human donor in a cohort sampled during active COVID-19. CDR3s include the opening cysteine and the closing phenylalanine or tryptophan. The D gene is left open where the match is weak. Some rows mark clone size as missing; the rest say once, few, many or name a class of expanded clone.

V	J	size	D	DNA	CDR3
TRBV29-1	TRBJ1-2	NA	NA	TGCAGCGTCGGTTCCGGGGGTGGCTACACCTTC	CSVGSGGGYTF
TRBV7-8	TRBJ1-6	NA	NA	TGTGCCAGCAGCCCCGACGGGAATTCACCCCTCCACTTT	CASSPDGNSPLHF
TRBV18	TRBJ2-3	once	TRBD1	TGTGCCAGCTCACCACTCCCACCCCGGGACAGGGGGAGCGCAGATACGCAGTATTTT	CASSPLPPRDRGSADTQYF
TRBV6-2/TRBV6-3	TRBJ2-1	NA	NA	TGTGCCAGCAGCCCGTATGCGGGGAACGGTGAGCAGTTCTTC	CASSPYAGNGEQFF
TRBV11-3	TRBJ2-1	NA	TRBD2	TGTGCCAGCAGCCCCCGATCTAGCGGGGGGGGCAATGAGCAGTTCTTC	CASSPRSSGGGNEQFF
TRBV18	TRBJ2-6	NA	NA	TGTGCCAGCTCACCACTCGGCAGGGCGAGCTCTGGGGCCAACGTCCTGACTTTC	CASSPLGRASSGANVLTF
TRBV19	TRBJ1-1	once	NA	TGTGCCAGTAGTCTTCGACTTTTCGAGAACACTGAAGCTTTCTTT	CASSLRLFENTEAFF
TRBV2	TRBJ2-5	NA	TRBD2	TGTGCCAGCAGTGAGTCTAGCGGGGGCCCCGTCCAAGAGACCCAGTACTTC	CASSESSGGPVQETQYF
TRBV30	TRBJ1-6	few	TRBD1	TGTGCCTGGTCCCGGGACAGACAAAATTCACCCCTCCACTTT	CAWSRDRQNSPLHF
TRBV12-3/TRBV12-4	TRBJ2-7	NA	NA	TGTGCCAGCAGTTTGAAGCGTTTAAACGAGCAGTACTTC	CASSLKRLNEQYF
TRBV7-3	TRBJ2-2	few	TRBD2	TGTGCCAGCAATCTAGCGGGAGGGCCGAACACCGGGGAGCTGTTTTTT	CASNLAGGPNTGELFF
TRBV7-2	TRBJ2-4	NA	NA	TGTGCCAGCAGCTTAGGGAGATGGGCCGGGGGAAACATTCAGTACTTC	CASSLGRWAGGNIQYF
TRBV5-4	TRBJ2-1	NA	TRBD2	TGTGCCAGCAGCCGGAGCGGGAGTACCTACAATGAGCAGTTCTTC	CASSRSGSTYNEQFF
TRBV7-9	TRBJ2-3	NA	NA	TGTGCCAGCAGCCCAGGGCGCGATACGCAGTATTTT	CASSPGRDTQYF
TRBV5-1	TRBJ2-5	NA	NA	TGCGCCAGCAGCCAGTCCGGCGGGCAAGAGACCCAGTACTTC	CASSQSGGQETQYF
TRBV24-1	TRBJ1-5	NA	NA	TGTGCCACCAGAGGGGCCAGCAATCAGCCCCAGCATTTT	CATRGASNQPQHF
TRBV7-6	TRBJ2-2	NA	NA	TGTGCCAGCAGCACCCACATCCGGGGGAAAGTGGCCGGGGAGCTGTTTTTT	CASSTHIRGKVAGELFF
TRBV5-1	TRBJ1-1	NA	NA	TGCGCCAGCAGCATCGGGGGGACATCCGAGGATACTTTCTTT	CASSIGGTSEDTFF
TRBV4-1	TRBJ2-7	NA	TRBD2	TGCGCCAGCAGCCCGAGGGGTCGGGGGGACGCCTACGAGCAGTACTTC	CASSPRGRGDAYEQYF
TRBV4-2	TRBJ2-3	NA	NA	TGTGCCAGCAGCCAAGTTCTGGGGGGGCCCACAGATACGCAGTATTTT	CASSQVLGGPTDTQYF
TRBV7-8	TRBJ2-3	NA	TRBD2	TGTGCCAGCAGCTGGGCCCATGAGGGGAGGGGCACAGATACGCAGTATTTT	CASSWAHEGRGTDTQYF
TRBV14	TRBJ1-4	NA	NA	TGTGCCAGCAGCCAAGTCCCTTTCCCTGAAAAACTGTTTTTT	CASSQVPFPEKLFF
TRBV6-2/TRBV6-3	TRBJ2-3	NA	NA	TGTGCCAGCAGTATCTCGACAGGCCCCGGCGGGACGCAGTATTTT	CASSISTGPGGTQYF
TRBV28	TRBJ1-2	NA	TRBD1	TGTGCCAGCAGCTCCGGGACAGCTAACTATGGCTACACCTTC	CASSSGTANYGYTF
TRBV7-8	TRBJ2-5	NA	TRBD1	TGTGCCAGCAGCTACCGGGACAGGGGTCAAGAGACCCAGTACTTC	CASSYRDRGQETQYF
TRBV7-2	TRBJ2-7	NA	NA	TGTGCCAGCAGCTTTAGCAGTATCGAGCAGTACTTC	CASSFSSIEQYF
TRBV9	TRBJ2-3	NA	TRBD1	TGTGCCAGCAGCGTAGCGAAAGGGGGCATAGATACGCAGTATTTT	CASSVAKGGIDTQYF
TRBV7-2	TRBJ2-7	NA	TRBD2	TGTGCCAGCAGCTACTCTAGCGGGGGGGCCGAGCAGTACTTC	CASSYSSGGAEQYF
TRBV3-1/TRBV3-2	TRBJ2-1	NA	NA	TGTGCCAGCAGCCAAGAAGGGGCAGGCCCATACAATGAGCAGTTCTTC	CASSQEGAGPYNEQFF
TRBV7-3	TRBJ1-2	NA	TRBD1	TGTGCCAGCAGTTTGACAGGGACTGGCTACACCTTC	CASSLTGTGYTF
TRBV7-2	TRBJ1-5	NA	NA	TGTGCCAGCAGCTTAGCGCGGGGATACAATCAGCCCCAGCATTTT	CASSLARGYNQPQHF
TRBV30	TRBJ1-2	NA	NA	TGTGCCTGGAGTGGGGACATCCTTCTTGGCTACACCTTC	CAWSGDILLGYTF
TRBV7-3	TRBJ2-7	NA	TRBD2	TGTGCCAGCAGCCTCGGACTAGCGGGGGGGCGGAGCGAGCAGTACTTC	CASSLGLAGGRSEQYF
TRBV5-5	TRBJ1-5	NA	NA	TGTGCCAGCAGCCCCGAGCCAACAGGAAGGCAGCCCCAGCATTTT	CASSPEPTGRQPQHF
TRBV7-3	TRBJ2-1	NA	NA	TGTGCCAGCAGCCCCCGGGGCGGGGCGGCGAGCTCCTACAATGAGCAGTTCTTC	CASSPRGGAASSYNEQFF
TRBV10-3	TRBJ2-1	NA	NA	TGTGCCATCAGTGAGTCTGGGGGGGCAGGGCAGTTCTTC	CAISESGGAGQFF
TRBV18	TRBJ2-3	NA	TRBD2	TGTGCCAGCTCACCAAACCGGGAGGGCACAGATACGCAGTATTTT	CASSPNREGTDTQYF
TRBV7-3	TRBJ2-2	once	NA	TGTGCCAGCAGCCGGTTGGCCGGGGAGCTGTTTTTT	CASSRLAGELFF
TRBV3-1/TRBV3-2	TRBJ2-5	NA	TRBD2	TGTGCCAGCAGCCGACCATCAGCGGGAGTAGGGGAGACCCAGTACTTC	CASSRPSAGVGETQYF
TRBV5-6	TRBJ1-3	NA	NA	TGTGCCAGCAGCTTGAGCGCGGGGATCTCTGGAAACACCATATATTTT	CASSLSAGISGNTIYF
TRBV2	TRBJ1-1	few	TRBD1	TGTGCCAGCATGGCACCTCCGGACAGGGCTTTGAAAGCTTTCTTT	CASMAPPDRALKAFF
TRBV6-5	TRBJ1-3	NA	NA	TGTGCCAGCAGTTACAGAGGGCCGAGGGGAAACACCATATATTTT	CASSYRGPRGNTIYF
TRBV5-8	TRBJ2-7	once	TRBD1	TGTGCCAGCAGCTCCCTCGGACAGGGGTCCTACGAGCAGTACTTC	CASSSLGQGSYEQYF
TRBV7-9	TRBJ2-3	NA	NA	TGTGCCAGCAGCTTCAAGGGGTACACAGATACGCAGTATTTT	CASSFKGYTDTQYF
TRBV12-3/TRBV12-4	TRBJ2-7	NA	TRBD1	TGTGCCAGCAGTTTTCAGGGGGCCAACGAGCAGTACTTC	CASSFQGANEQYF
TRBV7-2	TRBJ2-5	NA	NA	TGTGCCAGCAGCTTAGGAGGTAGGCGGGAGACCCAGTACTTC	CASSLGGRRETQYF
TRBV9	TRBJ2-1	NA	TRBD1	TGTGCCAGCAGCGTTCGGGACAGTTTAAACAATGAGCAGTTCTTC	CASSVRDSLNNEQFF
TRBV19	TRBJ1-6	NA	TRBD1	TGTGCCAGTAGCACAGGGGGGAATTCACCCCTCCACTTT	CASSTGGNSPLHF
TRBV6-6	TRBJ1-5	NA	TRBD1	TGTGCCAGCAGCTTCGGGACAGGACCCCTAGATCAGCCCCAGCATTTT	CASSFGTGPLDQPQHF
TRBV6-2/TRBV6-3	TRBJ1-1	NA	NA	TGTGCCAGCAGTTACTCTGGGACTTATGAAGCTTTCTTT	CASSYSGTYEAFF
TRBV6-5	TRBJ1-5	few	NA	TGTGCCAGCAGCAGGGGCCAGCAGCCCCAGCATTTT	CASSRGQQPQHF
TRBV2	TRBJ1-6	NA	TRBD1	TGTGCCAGCAGACCTGGACAGGTCCTCACCCTCCACTTT	CASRPGQVLTLHF
TRBV11-2	TRBJ2-2	once	NA	TGTGCCAGCAGCTTAATATTCGAGACCGGGGAGCTGTTTTTT	CASSLIFETGELFF
TRBV28	TRBJ2-1	NA	TRBD1	TGTGCCAGCAGATACCCTATACAGGGGAAGGAGTTCTTC	CASRYPIQGKEFF
TRBV6-6	TRBJ2-2	NA	TRBD2	TGTGCCAGCAGGAAGACTAGCGGCAACACCGGGGAGCTGTTTTTT	CASRKTSGNTGELFF
TRBV5-1	TRBJ2-1	NA	TRBD1	TGCGCCAGCAGCCGCAATCCAGGGGGAAGGTACAATGAGCAGTTCTTC	CASSRNPGGRYNEQFF
TRBV5-1	TRBJ1-6	many	TRBD1	TGCGCCAGCAGCCCCGGGGACAGAAATAATTCACCCCTCCACTTT	CASSPGDRNNSPLHF